The following is a T cell receptor beta chain sequence with its context. The antigen is unknown. These data come from a study of glioma-infiltrating T cells. Germline V gene data show CDR1 as KGHSH and CDR2 as LQKENI. Trimming pared 10 bases from V and 1 base from J, leaving 16 bases between. CDR3 length: 14 amino acids. The iRepertoire nested amplicon-rescue multiplex PCR amplified TCR alpha and beta CDR3s from RNA. Input was 100-400 ng of tissue mRNA or PBMC total RNA. TCRdb passed the multiplex PCR reads through MiXCR, listing each CDR3 protein once. The sample carries under 150,000 distinct CDR3 sequences, about 25% recorded once. General observations from the study: Tissue-blood divergence was below expectation in non-neoplastic patients, above in gliomas. CDR3 overlap between tissue and blood was very small.

The clonotype comes from a human donor with low-grade glioma or glioblastoma, undergoing nonglioma brain surgery, or in good health (not recorded which). Sequenced: glioma tissue, nonneoplastic brain tissue, or PBMCs (not recorded which). The chain uses TRBV18 and TRBJ1-1, with D maybe TRBD1 (6 bases). DNA of the CDR3: TGTGCCACCAACCCGGGCAGGGGGAACACTGAAGCTTTCTTT. This codes for CATNPGRGNTEAFF.